The text below deals with one T cell receptor (beta chain). Antigen specificity is unknown. These data originate in a study of T cells after yellow fever vaccination. The V end lost 3 bases, the J end lost 3 bases, and 25 bases lay between the germline ends. This CDR3 spans 18 amino acids. Germline V lookup: CDR1 SGHRS, CDR2 YFSETQ. TCRdb passed the 5' RACE reads through MiXCR, listing each CDR3 protein once. The sample has roughly 150,000 distinct CDR3 sequences; approximately 7.7% are singletons. Study observations and caveats: Secondary responses were weaker yet peaked faster, day 5 versus 15.

V usage is TRBV5-1 and J usage is TRBJ2-7; D might be TRBD1 or TRBD2, each matching 5 bases. The receptor was derived from a man aged 30 to 39 who received the YFV17D yellow fever vaccine. This sample comprised CD4+ T cells sorted from PBMCs, obtained 5 days after the yellow fever booster vaccination. The DNA for the CDR3 is TGCGCCAGCAGCTCCCCACACCGGGACCATAAGACCGGCTACGAGCAGTACTTC. It specifies CASSSPHRDHKTGYEQYF.